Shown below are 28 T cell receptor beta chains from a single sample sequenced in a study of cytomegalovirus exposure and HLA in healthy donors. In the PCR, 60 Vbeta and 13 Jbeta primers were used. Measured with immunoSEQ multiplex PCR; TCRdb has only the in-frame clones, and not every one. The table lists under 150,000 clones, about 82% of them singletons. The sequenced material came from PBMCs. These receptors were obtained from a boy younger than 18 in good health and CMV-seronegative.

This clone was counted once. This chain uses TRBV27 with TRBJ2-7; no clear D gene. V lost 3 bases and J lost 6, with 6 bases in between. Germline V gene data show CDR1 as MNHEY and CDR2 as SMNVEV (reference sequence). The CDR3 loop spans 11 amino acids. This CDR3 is CASSFSGEQYF. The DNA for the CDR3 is TGTGCCAGCAGTTTTTCGGGCGAGCAGTACTTC.

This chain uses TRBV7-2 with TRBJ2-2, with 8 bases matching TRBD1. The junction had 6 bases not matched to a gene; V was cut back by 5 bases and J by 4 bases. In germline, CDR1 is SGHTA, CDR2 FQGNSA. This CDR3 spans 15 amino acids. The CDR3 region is CASSERTGSTGELFF. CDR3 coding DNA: TGTGCCAGCAGCGAGAGGACAGGGTCCACCGGGGAGCTGTTTTTT. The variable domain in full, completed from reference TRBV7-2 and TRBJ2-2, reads GAGVSQSPSNKVTEKGKDVELRCDPISGHTALYWYRQSLGQGLEFLIYFQGNSAPDKSGLPSDRFSAERTGGSVSTLTIQRTQQEDSAVYLCASSERTGSTGELFFGEGSRLTVL.

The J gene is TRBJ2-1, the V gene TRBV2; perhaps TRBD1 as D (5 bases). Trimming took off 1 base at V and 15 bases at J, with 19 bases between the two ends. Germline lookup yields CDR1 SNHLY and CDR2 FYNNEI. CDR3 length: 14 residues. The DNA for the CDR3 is TGTGCCAGCAGTGAAGGGGGCGAGCGAAGAGAGTGGTTCTTC. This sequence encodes CASSEGGERREWFF.

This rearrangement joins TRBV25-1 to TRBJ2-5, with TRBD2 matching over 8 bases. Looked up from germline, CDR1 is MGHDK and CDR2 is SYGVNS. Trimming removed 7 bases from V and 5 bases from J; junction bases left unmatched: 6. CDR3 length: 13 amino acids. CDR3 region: CASTAGAVETQYF. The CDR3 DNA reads TGTGCCAGCACAGCGGGAGCAGTGGAGACCCAGTACTTC.

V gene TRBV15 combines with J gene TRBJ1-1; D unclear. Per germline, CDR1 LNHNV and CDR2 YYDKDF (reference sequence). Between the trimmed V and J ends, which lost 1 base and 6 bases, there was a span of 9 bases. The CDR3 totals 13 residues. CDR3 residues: CATSRVFSSEAFF. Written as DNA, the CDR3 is TGTGCCACCAGCAGAGTTTTCTCGTCTGAAGCTTTCTTT.

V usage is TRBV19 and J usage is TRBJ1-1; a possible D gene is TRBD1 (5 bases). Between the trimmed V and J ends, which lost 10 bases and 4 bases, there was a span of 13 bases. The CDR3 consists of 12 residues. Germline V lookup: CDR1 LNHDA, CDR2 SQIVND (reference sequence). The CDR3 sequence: CATRVQGTEAFF. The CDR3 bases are TGTGCCACCCGTGTCCAGGGCACTGAAGCTTTCTTT.

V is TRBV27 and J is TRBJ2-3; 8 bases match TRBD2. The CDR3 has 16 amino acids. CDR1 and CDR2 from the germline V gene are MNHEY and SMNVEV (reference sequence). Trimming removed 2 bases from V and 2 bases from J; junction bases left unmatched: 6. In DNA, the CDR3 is TGTGCCAGCAGTTTAGGGTCTAGCGGGCACACAGATACGCAGTATTTT. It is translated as CASSLGSSGHTDTQYF.

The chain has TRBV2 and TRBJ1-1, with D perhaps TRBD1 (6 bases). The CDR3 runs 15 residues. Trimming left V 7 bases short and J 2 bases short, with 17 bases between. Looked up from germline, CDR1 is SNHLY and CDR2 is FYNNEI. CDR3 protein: CASTKGPGENTEAFF. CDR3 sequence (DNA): TGTGCCAGCACCAAGGGTCCAGGGGAAAACACTGAAGCTTTCTTT.

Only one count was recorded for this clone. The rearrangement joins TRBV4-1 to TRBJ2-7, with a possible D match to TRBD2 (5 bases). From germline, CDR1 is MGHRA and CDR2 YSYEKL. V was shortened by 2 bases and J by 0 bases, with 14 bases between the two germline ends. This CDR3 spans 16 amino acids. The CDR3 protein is CASSQNSGEPSYEQYF. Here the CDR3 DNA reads TGCGCCAGCAGCCAAAACTCCGGGGAACCCTCCTACGAGCAGTACTTC.

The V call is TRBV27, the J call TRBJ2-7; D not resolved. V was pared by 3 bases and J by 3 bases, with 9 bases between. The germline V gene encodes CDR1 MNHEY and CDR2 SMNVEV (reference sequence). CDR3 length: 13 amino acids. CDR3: CASSFAYSYEQYF. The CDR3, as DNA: TGTGCCAGCAGTTTCGCCTACAGCTACGAGCAGTACTTC.

CDR3 in DNA: TGCAGCGTTCTGAGATCTGGTGAGCAGTTCTTC. This gives the protein CSVLRSGEQFF. This chain joins TRBV29-1 and TRBJ2-1; D not certain. The CDR3 totals 11 residues. Trimming stripped 5 bases from V and 9 bases from J, with 11 bases between. Per germline, CDR1 SQVTM and CDR2 ANQGSEA.

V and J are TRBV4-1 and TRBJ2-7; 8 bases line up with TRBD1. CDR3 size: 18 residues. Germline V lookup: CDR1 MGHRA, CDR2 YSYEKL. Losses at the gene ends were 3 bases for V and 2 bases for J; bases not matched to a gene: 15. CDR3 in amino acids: CASSQHSGTGYDPYEQYF. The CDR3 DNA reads TGCGCCAGCAGCCAGCATTCCGGGACAGGATACGACCCCTACGAGCAGTACTTC.

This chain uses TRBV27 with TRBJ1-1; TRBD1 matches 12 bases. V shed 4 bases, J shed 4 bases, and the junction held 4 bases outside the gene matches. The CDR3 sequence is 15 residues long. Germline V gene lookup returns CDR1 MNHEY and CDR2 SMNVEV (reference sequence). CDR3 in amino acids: CASSSGTGGRTEAFF. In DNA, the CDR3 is TGTGCCAGCAGTTCCGGGACAGGGGGCCGCACTGAAGCTTTCTTT.

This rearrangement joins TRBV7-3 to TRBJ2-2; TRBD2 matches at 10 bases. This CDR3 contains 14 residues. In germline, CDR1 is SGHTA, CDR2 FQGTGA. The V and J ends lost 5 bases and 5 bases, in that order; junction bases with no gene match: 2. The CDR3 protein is CASSTGLATGELFF. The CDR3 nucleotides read TGTGCCAGCAGCACGGGACTAGCGACCGGGGAGCTGTTTTTT.

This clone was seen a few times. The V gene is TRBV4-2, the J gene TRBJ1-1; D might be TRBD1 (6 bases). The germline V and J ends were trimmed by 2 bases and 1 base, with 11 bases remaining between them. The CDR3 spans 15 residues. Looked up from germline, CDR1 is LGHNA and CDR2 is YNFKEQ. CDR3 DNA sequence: TGTGCCAGCAGCCAAAAAGGGACACCGAACACTGAAGCTTTCTTT. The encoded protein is CASSQKGTPNTEAFF.

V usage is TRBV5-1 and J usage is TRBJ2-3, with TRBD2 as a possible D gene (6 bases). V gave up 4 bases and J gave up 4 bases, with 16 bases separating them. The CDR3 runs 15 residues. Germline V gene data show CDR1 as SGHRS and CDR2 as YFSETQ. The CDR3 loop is CASSPPTSESDTQYF. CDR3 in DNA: TGCGCCAGCAGCCCCCCGACTAGTGAATCAGATACGCAGTATTTT.

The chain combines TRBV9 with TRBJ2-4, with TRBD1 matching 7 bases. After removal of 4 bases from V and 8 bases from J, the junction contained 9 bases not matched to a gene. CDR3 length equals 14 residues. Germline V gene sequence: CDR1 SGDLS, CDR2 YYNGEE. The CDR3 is CASSPGQVQDIQYF. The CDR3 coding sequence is TGTGCCAGCAGCCCTGGACAGGTACAGGACATTCAGTACTTC. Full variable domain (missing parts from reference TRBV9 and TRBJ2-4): DSGVTQTPKHLITATGQRVTLRCSPRSGDLSVYWYQQSLDQGLQFLIQYYNGEERAKGNILERFSAQQFPDLHSELNLSSLELGDSALYFCASSPGQVQDIQYFGAGTRLSVL.

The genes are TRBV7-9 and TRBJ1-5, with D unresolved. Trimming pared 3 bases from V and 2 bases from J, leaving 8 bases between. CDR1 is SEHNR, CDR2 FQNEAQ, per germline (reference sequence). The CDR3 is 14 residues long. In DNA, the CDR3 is TGTGCCAGCAGCTTCTCTGTTGGCAATCAGCCCCAGCATTTT. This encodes CASSFSVGNQPQHF. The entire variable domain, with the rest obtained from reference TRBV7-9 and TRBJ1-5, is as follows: DTGVSQNPRHKITKRGQNVTFRCDPISEHNRLYWYRQTLGQGPEFLTYFQNEAQLEKSRLLSDRFSAERPKGSFSTLEIQRTEQGDSAMYLCASSFSVGNQPQHFGDGTRLSIL.

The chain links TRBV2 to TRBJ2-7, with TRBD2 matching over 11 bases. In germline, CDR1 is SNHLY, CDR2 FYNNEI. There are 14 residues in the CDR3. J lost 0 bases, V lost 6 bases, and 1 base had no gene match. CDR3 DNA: TGTGCCAGCAGCGGGACTAGCGGCTCCTACGAGCAGTACTTC. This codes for CASSGTSGSYEQYF.

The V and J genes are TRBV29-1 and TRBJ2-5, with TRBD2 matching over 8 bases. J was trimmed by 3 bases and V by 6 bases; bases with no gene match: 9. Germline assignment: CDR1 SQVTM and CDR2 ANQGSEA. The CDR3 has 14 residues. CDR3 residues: CSVLSKAGEETQYF. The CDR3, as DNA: TGCAGCGTCCTCTCGAAAGCGGGAGAAGAGACCCAGTACTTC.

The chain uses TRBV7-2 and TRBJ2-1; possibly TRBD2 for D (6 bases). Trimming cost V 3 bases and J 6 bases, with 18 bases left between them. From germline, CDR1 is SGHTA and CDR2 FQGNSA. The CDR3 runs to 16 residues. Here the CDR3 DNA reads TGTGCCAGCAGCTTTACCGGGAGTGGATGGGGCAATGAGCAGTTCTTC. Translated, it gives CASSFTGSGWGNEQFF.

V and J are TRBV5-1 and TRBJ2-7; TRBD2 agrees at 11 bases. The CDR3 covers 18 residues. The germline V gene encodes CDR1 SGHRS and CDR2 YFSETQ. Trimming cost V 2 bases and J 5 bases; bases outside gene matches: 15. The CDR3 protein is CASSLIPTLAGEFNEQYF. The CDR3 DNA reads TGCGCCAGCAGCTTAATCCCCACACTAGCGGGAGAATTTAACGAGCAGTACTTC.

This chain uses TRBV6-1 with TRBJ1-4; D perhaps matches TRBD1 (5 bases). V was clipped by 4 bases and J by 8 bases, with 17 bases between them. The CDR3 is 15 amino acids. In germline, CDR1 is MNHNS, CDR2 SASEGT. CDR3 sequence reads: CASSGWAGLEEKLFF. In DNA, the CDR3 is TGTGCCAGCAGTGGCTGGGCAGGGTTAGAGGAAAAACTGTTTTTT.

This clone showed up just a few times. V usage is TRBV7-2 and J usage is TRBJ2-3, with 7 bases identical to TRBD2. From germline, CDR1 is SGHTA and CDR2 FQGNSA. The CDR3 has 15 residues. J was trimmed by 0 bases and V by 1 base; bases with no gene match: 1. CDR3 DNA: TGTGCCAGCAGCTTAGGGCGGGGGAGCACAGATACGCAGTATTTT. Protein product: CASSLGRGSTDTQYF.

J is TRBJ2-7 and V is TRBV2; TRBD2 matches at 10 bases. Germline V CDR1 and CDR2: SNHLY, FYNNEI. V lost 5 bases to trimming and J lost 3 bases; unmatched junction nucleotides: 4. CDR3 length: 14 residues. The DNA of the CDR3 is TGTGCCAGCAGTCCACTAGCGGGGTACTACGAGCAGTACTTC. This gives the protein CASSPLAGYYEQYF. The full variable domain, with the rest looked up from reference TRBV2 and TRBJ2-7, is EPEVTQTPSHQVTQMGQEVILRCVPISNHLYFYWYRQILGQKVEFLVSFYNNEISEKSEIFDDQFSVERPDGSNFTLKIRSTKLEDSAMYFCASSPLAGYYEQYFGPGTRLTVT.

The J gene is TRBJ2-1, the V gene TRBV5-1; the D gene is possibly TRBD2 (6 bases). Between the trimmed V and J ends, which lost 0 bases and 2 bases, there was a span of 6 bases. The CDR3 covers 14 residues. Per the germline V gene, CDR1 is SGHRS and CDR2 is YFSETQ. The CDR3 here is CASSLGGAYNEQFF. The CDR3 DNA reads TGCGCCAGCAGCTTGGGGGGGGCCTACAATGAGCAGTTCTTC.

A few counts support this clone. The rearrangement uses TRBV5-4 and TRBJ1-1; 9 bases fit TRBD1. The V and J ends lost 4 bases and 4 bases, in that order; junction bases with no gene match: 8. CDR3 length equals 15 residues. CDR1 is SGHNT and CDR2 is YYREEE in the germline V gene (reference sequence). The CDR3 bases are TGTGCCAGCAGCCCTTTGACAGGGGGAGGCACTGAAGCTTTCTTT. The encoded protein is CASSPLTGGGTEAFF. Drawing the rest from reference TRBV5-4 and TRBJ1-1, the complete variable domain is ETGVTQSPTHLIKTRGQQVTLRCSSQSGHNTVSWYQQALGQGPQFIFQYYREEENGRGNFPPRFSGLQFPNYSSELNVNALELDDSALYLCASSPLTGGGTEAFFGQGTRLTVV.

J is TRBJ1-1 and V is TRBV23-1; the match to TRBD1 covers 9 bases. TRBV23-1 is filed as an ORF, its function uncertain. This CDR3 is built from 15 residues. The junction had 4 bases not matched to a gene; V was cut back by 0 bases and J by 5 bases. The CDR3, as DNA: TGCGCCAGCAGTCAATCGGCGGGACAGGGAACTGAAGCTTTCTTT. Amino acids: CASSQSAGQGTEAFF.